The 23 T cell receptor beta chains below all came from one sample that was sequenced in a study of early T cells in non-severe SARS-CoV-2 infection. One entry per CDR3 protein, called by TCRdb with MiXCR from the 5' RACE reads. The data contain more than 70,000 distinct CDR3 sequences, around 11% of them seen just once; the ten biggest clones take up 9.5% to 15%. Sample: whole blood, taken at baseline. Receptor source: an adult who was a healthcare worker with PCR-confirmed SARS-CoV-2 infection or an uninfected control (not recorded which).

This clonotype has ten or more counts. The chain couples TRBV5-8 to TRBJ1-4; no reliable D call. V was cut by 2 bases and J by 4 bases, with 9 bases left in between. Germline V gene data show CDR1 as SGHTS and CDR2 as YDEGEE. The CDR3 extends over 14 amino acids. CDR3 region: CASSLRVFNEKLFF. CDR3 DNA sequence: TGTGCCAGCAGCTTACGGGTTTTTAATGAAAAACTGTTTTTT.

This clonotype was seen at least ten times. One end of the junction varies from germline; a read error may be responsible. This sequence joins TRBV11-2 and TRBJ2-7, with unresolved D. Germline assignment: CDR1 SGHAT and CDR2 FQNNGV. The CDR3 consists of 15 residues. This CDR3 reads CASSPAVGQAYAQYF. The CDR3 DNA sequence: TGTGCCAGCAGCCCGGCTGTCGGGCAGGCCTACGCGCAGTACTTC.

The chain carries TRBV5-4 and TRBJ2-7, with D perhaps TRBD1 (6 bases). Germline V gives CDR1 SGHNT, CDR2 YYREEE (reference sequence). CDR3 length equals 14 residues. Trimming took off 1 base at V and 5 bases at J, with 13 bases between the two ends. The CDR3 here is CASSLSGDRHEQYF. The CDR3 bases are TGTGCCAGCAGCTTGTCAGGGGATCGTCACGAGCAGTACTTC.

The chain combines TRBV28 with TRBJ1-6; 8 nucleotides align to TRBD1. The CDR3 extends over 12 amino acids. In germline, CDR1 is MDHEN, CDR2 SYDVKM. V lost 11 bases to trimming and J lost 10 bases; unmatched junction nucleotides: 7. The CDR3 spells CASTGVRSPLHF. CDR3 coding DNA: TGTGCCTCGACAGGGGTAAGGTCACCCCTCCACTTT.

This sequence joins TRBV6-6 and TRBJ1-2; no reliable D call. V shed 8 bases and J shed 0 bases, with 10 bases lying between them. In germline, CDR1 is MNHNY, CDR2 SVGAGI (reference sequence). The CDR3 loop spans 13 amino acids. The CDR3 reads CASGGNTNYGYTF. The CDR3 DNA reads TGTGCCAGCGGAGGAAATACTAACTATGGCTACACCTTC.

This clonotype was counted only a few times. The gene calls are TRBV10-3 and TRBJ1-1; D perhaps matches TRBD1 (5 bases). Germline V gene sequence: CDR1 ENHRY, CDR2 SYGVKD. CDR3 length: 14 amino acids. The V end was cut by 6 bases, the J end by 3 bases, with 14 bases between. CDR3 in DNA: TGTGCCATCAGGCCAGACAGCATCCACACTGAAGCTTTCTTT. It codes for CAIRPDSIHTEAFF.

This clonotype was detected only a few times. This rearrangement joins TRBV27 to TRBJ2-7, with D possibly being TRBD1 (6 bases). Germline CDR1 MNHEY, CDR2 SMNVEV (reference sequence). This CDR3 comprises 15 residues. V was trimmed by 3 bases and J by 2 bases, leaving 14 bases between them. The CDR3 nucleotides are TGTGCCAGCAGTTTTTTTAGGGACAAAGCCTACGAGCAGTACTTC. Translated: CASSFFRDKAYEQYF.

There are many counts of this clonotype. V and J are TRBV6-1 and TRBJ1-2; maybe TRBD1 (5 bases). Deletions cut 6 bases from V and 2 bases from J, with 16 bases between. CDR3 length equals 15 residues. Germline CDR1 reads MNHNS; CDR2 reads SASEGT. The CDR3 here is CASSLTGNFNYGYTF. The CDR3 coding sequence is TGTGCCAGCAGCCTAACAGGAAACTTCAACTATGGCTACACCTTC.

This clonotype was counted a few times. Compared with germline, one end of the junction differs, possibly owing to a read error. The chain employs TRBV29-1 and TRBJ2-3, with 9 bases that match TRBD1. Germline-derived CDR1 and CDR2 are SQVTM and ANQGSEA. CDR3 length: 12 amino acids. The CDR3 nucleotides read TGCAGCGTAGCCGGGACAGGGTTTTCCTCCAATTTT. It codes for CSVAGTGFSSNF.

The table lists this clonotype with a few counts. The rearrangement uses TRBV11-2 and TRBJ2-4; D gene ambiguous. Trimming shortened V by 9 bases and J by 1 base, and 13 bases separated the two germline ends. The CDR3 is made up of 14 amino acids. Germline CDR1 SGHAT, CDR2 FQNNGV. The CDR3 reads CASSPLGAKNIQYF. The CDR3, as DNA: TGTGCCAGTTCCCCCCTAGGGGCCAAAAACATTCAGTACTTC.

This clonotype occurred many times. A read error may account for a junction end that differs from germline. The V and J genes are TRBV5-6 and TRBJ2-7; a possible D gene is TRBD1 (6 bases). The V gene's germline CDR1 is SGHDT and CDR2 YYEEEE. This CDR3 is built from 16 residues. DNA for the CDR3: TGTGCCAGCAGCTGGAGACAGGCCAGATATTCCTCCGAGCAGTACTTC. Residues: CASSWRQARYSSEQYF. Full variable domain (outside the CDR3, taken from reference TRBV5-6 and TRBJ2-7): DAGVTQSPTHLIKTRGQQVTLRCSPKSGHDTVSWYQQALGQGPQFIFQYYEEEERQRGNFPDRFSGHQFPNYSSELNVNALLLGDSALYLCASSWRQARYSSEQYFGPGTRLTVT.

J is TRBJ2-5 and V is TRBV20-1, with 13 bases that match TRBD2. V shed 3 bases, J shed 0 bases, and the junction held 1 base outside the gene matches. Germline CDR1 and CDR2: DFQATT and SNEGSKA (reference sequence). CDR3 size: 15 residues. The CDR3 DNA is TGCAGTGCTAGGGGACTAGCGGGGTACCAAGAGACCCAGTACTTC. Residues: CSARGLAGYQETQYF.

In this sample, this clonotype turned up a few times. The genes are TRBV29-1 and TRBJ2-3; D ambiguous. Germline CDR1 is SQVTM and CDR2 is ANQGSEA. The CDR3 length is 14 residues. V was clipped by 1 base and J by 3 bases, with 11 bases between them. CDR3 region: CSVEGGADTDTQYF. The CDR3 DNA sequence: TGCAGCGTTGAAGGTGGCGCAGATACAGATACGCAGTATTTT.

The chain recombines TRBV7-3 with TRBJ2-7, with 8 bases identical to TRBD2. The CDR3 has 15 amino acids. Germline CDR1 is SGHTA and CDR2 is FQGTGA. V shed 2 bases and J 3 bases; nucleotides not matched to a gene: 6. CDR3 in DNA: TGTGCCAGCAGCTTAGCCAGCGGGGGTAACTACGAGCAGTACTTC. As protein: CASSLASGGNYEQYF. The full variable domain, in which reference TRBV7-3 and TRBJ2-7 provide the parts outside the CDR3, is GAGVSQTPSNKVTEKGKYVELRCDPISGHTALYWYRQSLGQGPEFLIYFQGTGAADDSGLPNDRFFAVRPEGSVSTLKIQRTERGDSAVYLCASSLASGGNYEQYFGPGTRLTVT.

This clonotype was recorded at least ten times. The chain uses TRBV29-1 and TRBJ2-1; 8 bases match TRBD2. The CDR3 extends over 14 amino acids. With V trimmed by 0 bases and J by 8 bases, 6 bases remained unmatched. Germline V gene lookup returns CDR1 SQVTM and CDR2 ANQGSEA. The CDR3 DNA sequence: TGCAGCGTTGAAGAACTAGCGGAGGGAGATGAGCAGTTCTTC. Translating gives CSVEELAEGDEQFF.

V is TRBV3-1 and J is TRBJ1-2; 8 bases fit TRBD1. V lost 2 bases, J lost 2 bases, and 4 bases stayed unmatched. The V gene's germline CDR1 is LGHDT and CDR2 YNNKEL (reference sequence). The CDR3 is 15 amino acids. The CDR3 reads CASSQMTGANYGYTF. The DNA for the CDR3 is TGTGCCAGCAGCCAAATGACAGGGGCCAACTATGGCTACACCTTC.

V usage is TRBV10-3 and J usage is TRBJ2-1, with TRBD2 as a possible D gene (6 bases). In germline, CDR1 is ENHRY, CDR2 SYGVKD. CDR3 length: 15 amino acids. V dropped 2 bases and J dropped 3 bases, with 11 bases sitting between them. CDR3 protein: CAISEPSGYYNEQFF. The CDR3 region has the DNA TGTGCCATCAGTGAGCCCAGCGGGTACTACAATGAGCAGTTCTTC.

The CDR3 coding sequence is TGTGCCAGCAGCTTACTAGCGGGGACCTACGAGCAGTACTTC. Amino acids: CASSLLAGTYEQYF. The V call is TRBV7-2, the J call TRBJ2-7; 9 nucleotides match TRBD2. Germline V CDR1 and CDR2: SGHTA, FQGNSA. V was pared by 2 bases and J by 2 bases, with 1 base of the junction left unmatched. CDR3 length: 14 amino acids. The variable domain in full, completed from reference TRBV7-2 and TRBJ2-7, reads GAGVSQSPSNKVTEKGKDVELRCDPISGHTALYWYRQSLGQGLEFLIYFQGNSAPDKSGLPSDRFSAERTGGSVSTLTIQRTQQEDSAVYLCASSLLAGTYEQYFGPGTRLTVT.

CDR3 in amino acids: CASNQGAAFF. The CDR3 coding sequence is TGTGCCAGCAATCAGGGGGCGGCTTTCTTT. The rearrangement links TRBV28 to TRBJ1-1; TRBD1 matches 8 bases. The V gene's germline CDR1 is MDHEN and CDR2 SYDVKM. V lost 7 bases, J lost 11 bases, and 3 bases stayed unmatched. The length of the CDR3 is 10 residues.

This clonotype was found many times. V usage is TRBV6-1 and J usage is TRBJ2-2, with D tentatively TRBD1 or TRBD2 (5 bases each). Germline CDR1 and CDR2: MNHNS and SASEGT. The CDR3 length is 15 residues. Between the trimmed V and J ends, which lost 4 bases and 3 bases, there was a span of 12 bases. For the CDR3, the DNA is TGTGCCAGCAGTGGAGGGGAATGGGACACCGGGGAGCTGTTTTTT. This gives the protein CASSGGEWDTGELFF.

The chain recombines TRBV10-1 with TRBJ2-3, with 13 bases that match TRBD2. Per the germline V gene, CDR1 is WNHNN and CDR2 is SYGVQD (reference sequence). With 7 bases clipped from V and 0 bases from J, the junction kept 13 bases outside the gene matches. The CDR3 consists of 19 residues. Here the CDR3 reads CASKPLGLAGAMSTDTQYF. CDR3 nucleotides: TGCGCCAGCAAACCTCTCGGACTAGCGGGGGCCATGAGCACAGATACGCAGTATTTT.

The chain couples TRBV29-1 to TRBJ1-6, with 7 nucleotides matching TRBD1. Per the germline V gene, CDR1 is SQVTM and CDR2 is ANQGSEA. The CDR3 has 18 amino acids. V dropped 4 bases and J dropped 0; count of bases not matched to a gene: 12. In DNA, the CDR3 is TGCAGCGTTGGAGAGCCGCGACAGGGTGGCTCCTATAATTCACCCCTCCACTTT. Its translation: CSVGEPRQGGSYNSPLHF.

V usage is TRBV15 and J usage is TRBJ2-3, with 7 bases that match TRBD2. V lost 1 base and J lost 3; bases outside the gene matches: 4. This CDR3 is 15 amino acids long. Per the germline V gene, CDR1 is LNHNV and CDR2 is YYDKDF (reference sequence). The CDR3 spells CATSRVLARTDTQYF. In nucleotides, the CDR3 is TGTGCCACCAGCAGAGTACTAGCGAGGACAGATACGCAGTATTTT. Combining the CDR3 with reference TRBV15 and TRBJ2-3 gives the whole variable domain DAMVIQNPRYQVTQFGKPVTLSCSQTLNHNVMYWYQQKSSQAPKLLFHYYDKDFNNEADTPDNFQSRRPNTSFCFLDIRSPGLGDTAMYLCATSRVLARTDTQYFGPGTRLTVL.